Detailed here is one T cell receptor (beta chain). Stated time point: sample taken at primary tumor resection. The input material, whole RNA from tumor, nontumor lung or frozen PBMC, was sequenced unsorted. The donor population consisted of approximately 68 patients with untreated, early-stage non-small cell lung cancer. This entry comes from a study of spatial heterogeneity in lung cancer. Study-level information: Alpha-chain sequences were consistently detected less often than beta-chain sequences. A unique TCR and UMI combination showed up more than ten times in raw reads, on average.

Carried by each TCR cDNA molecule was a unique molecular identifier. Via MiXCR, TCRdb re-called the 5' RACE reads, giving one row per CDR3 protein. This table holds approximately 25,000 distinct CDR3 sequences, roughly 6.9% found once. Looked up from germline, CDR1 is ENHRY and CDR2 is SYGVKD. CDR3 length: 14 residues. The junction had 7 bases not matched to a gene; V was cut back by 10 bases and J by 0 bases. This sample comprised PBMCs, obtained at surgery. The V and J genes are TRBV10-3 and TRBJ2-7; 9 nucleotides align to TRBD1. The receptor's source is a male donor with early-stage non-small cell lung cancer. For the CDR3, the DNA is TGTGCCACCGCGACAGGGGGAAGCTCCTACGAGCAGTACTTC. Its translation is CATATGGSSYEQYF.